Sequencing of this TCR beta chain was carried out in a study of OX40 agonist ivuxolimab in advanced cancers. Study-wide context: At 82.7% male, the cohort had a mean age of approximately 60 years, ranging from about 20 to 79. Previous treatment with anti-PD-1, anti-PD-L1 or anti-CTLA-4 therapy was allowed; 35% to 50% had received some.

This table comes from immunoSEQ multiplex PCR, and its TCRdb copy is limited to in-frame clones, with some not included. The sample records fewer than 60,000 clones, around nine tenths being singletons. This CDR3 is built from 15 residues. The V end lost 1 base, the J end lost 0 bases, and 8 bases lay between the germline ends. Germline lookup yields CDR1 PRHDT and CDR2 FYEKMQ (reference sequence). This material consisted of CD4+ or CD8+ T cells sorted from blood, taken in a trial of the OX40 agonist ivuxolimab. This TCR came from an adult with an advanced solid tumor such as melanoma, head and neck, liver or kidney cancer. The J gene is TRBJ2-3, the V gene TRBV13; D not certain. CDR3 residues: CASSLVPSSTDTQYF. The CDR3 DNA reads TGTGCCAGCAGCTTAGTACCCAGCAGCACAGATACGCAGTATTTT.